This TCR beta chain derives from a study of cytomegalovirus exposure and HLA in healthy donors. General observations from the study: Some segments of the V type, notably TRBV6-2 and TRBV6-3, were excluded as indistinguishable. A later analysis reportedly found that, within productive TCRs, an Asian-associated ancestry cluster had fewer N-insertions than the mean observed across the approximately 670 donors. Per a prior analysis, the majority of TCR beta V segments were productive roughly 87% or roughly 30% of the time. Across donors, most TCRs were seen rarely, yet some public ones were widespread.

A remark on this clone: Its antigen remains unknown.

The germline gives CDR1 SGHRS, CDR2 YFSETQ. Trimming removed 2 bases from V and 4 bases from J, with 4 bases in between. This CDR3 has 12 amino acids. Both 60 Vbeta primers and 13 Jbeta primers went into the PCR. Clones were sequenced by immunoSEQ multiplex PCR, and TCRdb holds only the in-frame ones, with some missing. The table includes about 150,000 clones, nearly 80% detected once. V is TRBV5-1 and J is TRBJ2-1; unclear D gene. The material sequenced was PBMCs. This clonotype was sampled from a man aged 35 to 55 in good health and CMV-seropositive. CDR3 coding DNA: TGCGCCAGCAGCTTCAATTACAATGAGCAGTTCTTC. It yields the protein CASSFNYNEQFF.